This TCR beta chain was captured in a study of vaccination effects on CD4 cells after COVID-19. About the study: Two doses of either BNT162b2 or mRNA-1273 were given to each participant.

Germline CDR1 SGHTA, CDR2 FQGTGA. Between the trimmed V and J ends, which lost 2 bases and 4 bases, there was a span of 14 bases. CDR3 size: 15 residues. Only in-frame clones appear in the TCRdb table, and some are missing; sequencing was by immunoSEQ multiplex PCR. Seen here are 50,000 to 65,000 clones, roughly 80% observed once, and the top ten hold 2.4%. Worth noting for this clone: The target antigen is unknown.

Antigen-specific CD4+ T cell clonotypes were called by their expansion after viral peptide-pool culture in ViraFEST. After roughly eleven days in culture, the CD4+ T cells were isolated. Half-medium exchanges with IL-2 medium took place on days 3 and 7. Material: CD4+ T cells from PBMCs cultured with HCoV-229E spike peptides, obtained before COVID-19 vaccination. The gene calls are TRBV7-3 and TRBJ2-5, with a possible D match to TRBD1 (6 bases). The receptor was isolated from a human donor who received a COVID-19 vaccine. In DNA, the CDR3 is TGTGCCAGCAGCTTACAGCTGGGGGCGGGAGAGACCCAGTACTTC. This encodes CASSLQLGAGETQYF. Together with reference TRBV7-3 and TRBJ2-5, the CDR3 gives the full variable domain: GAGVSQTPSNKVTEKGKYVELRCDPISGHTALYWYRQSLGQGPEFLIYFQGTGAADDSGLPNDRFFAVRPEGSVSTLKIQRTERGDSAVYLCASSLQLGAGETQYFGPGTRLLVL.